These T cell receptor beta chains were read from a single sample in a study of PD-L1 blockade in urothelial cancer. Assay used: immunoSEQ multiplex PCR; TCRdb lists only in-frame clones, some missing. The sample lists more than 95,000 clones, 80% to 90% occurring once. The source was PBMCs, collected around atezolizumab (anti-PD-L1) treatment. The receptor set was obtained from a man aged 55 to 70 with urothelial cancer. Each CDR3 is given without its conserved first and last residue. Fields, in order: J gene, V gene, clone size, CDR3 protein. Clone size is shown for a subset of rows, as once, few, many or a class of expanded clone.

TRBJ2-5	TRBV7-8	NA	ASSLAGLAGLATQETQY
TRBJ2-1	TRBV9	NA	ASSVARTSGYNEQF
TRBJ2-2	TRBV5-1	few	ASRRNRDINTGELF
TRBJ2-7	TRBV6-6	NA	ASRYGDGQY
TRBJ2-7	TRBV10-3	NA	GSSLAGVSYEQY
TRBJ2-7	TRBV7-9	NA	ASSLRQASYEQY
TRBJ2-6	TRBV19	few	ASSTLGGAGANVLT
TRBJ2-5	TRBV7-2	once	ASSQDGLAGVETQY
TRBJ2-2	TRBV9	NA	ASSVGEEIGGELF
TRBJ2-1	TRBV6-5	NA	ASTPGRASNEQF
TRBJ2-3	TRBV5-1	NA	ASSFRGAGPGTDTQY
TRBJ2-5	TRBV10-1	NA	ASSDEGRVGETQY
TRBJ1-2	TRBV4-3	NA	ASSQDFVARTRGYT
TRBJ1-2	TRBV5-4	NA	ASSFQGEDYGYT
TRBJ2-2	TRBV5-1	NA	ASSRGQGLGELF
TRBJ1-2	TRBV18	NA	ASSPGGVGYGYT
TRBJ1-2	TRBV19	NA	ASSVTREGYT
TRBJ2-7	TRBV4-1	few	ASSTRGYEQY
TRBJ1-5	TRBV28	NA	ASRLDPNQPQH
TRBJ2-3	TRBV28	NA	ASSSETGIDTQY
TRBJ2-2	TRBV28	NA	ASSLLESGFTGELF
TRBJ2-1	TRBV11-2	NA	ASSLTGDEQF
TRBJ2-5	TRBV9	NA	ASSVGQGAQTQY
TRBJ1-2	TRBV27	NA	ASSLPGGYGYT
TRBJ1-3	TRBV14	NA	ASSQYVQGSNTIY
TRBJ2-7	TRBV28	NA	ASSSKGSSSYEQY
TRBJ2-1	TRBV18	NA	ASSLTSGGFPSGEQF
TRBJ2-7	TRBV12-5	NA	ASGSLAGAAQY
TRBJ2-7	TRBV19	NA	ASSIDHQRSVYEQY
TRBJ1-2	TRBV9	NA	ASSGTGGSDYGYT
TRBJ1-2	TRBV28	NA	ASSSGTGTIYGYT